A selection of T cell receptor beta chains follows, all from one sample in a study of radiotherapy plus CTLA-4 blockade in lung cancer. The repertoire was sequenced with immunoSEQ multiplex PCR; TCRdb's copy has only in-frame clones and lacks some. The repertoire holds roughly 90,000 clones, with 78% as singletons. This sample comprised peripheral blood, obtained from a patient treated with radiotherapy plus ipilimumab. The receptors were sampled from a human donor with non-small cell lung cancer who had a partial response to radiotherapy plus ipilimumab. Some clones in this sample may be carry-over from other donors' samples. Both conserved end residues are part of each CDR3. Each record gives: J gene, D gene, clone size, V gene, CDR3 DNA, CDR3 protein. The D gene is left open where the match is weak. Rows may omit the clone size; those that give it use once, few, many or a size class.

>TRBJ2-7|NA|once|TRBV5-1
TGCGCCAGCAGCTTGGGGCTACCAGGATACGAGCAGTACTTC
CASSLGLPGYEQYF
>TRBJ2-7|TRBD2|NA|TRBV5-1
TGCGCCAGCAGCTGGGGGGGGGTGGGCTCCTACGAGCAGTACTTC
CASSWGGVGSYEQYF
>TRBJ2-3|NA|NA|TRBV4-1
TGCGCCAGCAGCCAAGAGTGGCTAGCCGGCGCAGATACGCAGTATTTT
CASSQEWLAGADTQYF
>TRBJ2-5|TRBD1|NA|TRBV19
TGTGCCAGTAGTATTGGACAGGGAGGAGTGGAGACCCAGTACTTC
CASSIGQGGVETQYF
>TRBJ2-3|NA|NA|TRBV5-1
TGCGCCAGCAGCTTACCCCCCCCCGGGAGCAGTGGAGATACGCAGTATTTT
CASSLPPPGSSGDTQYF
>TRBJ2-3|NA|NA|TRBV4-2
TGTGCCAGCGGACTCCGGCGGGGTGGGTCAGATACGCAGTATTTT
CASGLRRGGSDTQYF
>TRBJ2-1|TRBD2|NA|TRBV19
TGTGCCAGTAGTACGCTAGCGGGGGGATCCTACAATGAGCAGTTCTTC
CASSTLAGGSYNEQFF
>TRBJ2-3|TRBD2|few|TRBV15
TGTGCCACCAGCAGGGGACTACAGCCAGATACGCAGTATTTT
CATSRGLQPDTQYF
>TRBJ1-5|NA|NA|TRBV28
TGTGCCAGCAGTTTATTTAAACATTTGGATCAGCCCCAGCATTTT
CASSLFKHLDQPQHF
>TRBJ2-6|NA|NA|TRBV6-6
TGTGCCAGCAGGTCTCAGGGTTCTGGGGCCAACGTCCTGACTTTC
CASRSQGSGANVLTF
>TRBJ1-2|TRBD1|NA|TRBV5-5
TGTGCCAGCAGCTCGGGACAGCCATTTGTGGGGGGCTACACCTTC
CASSSGQPFVGGYTF
>TRBJ2-1|TRBD1|few|TRBV11-3
TGTGCCAGCAGTCGCAGGGGGAATGAGCAGTTCTTC
CASSRRGNEQFF
>TRBJ2-7|NA|once|TRBV10-2
TGCGCCAGCAGTGACGCAGGGTATACCTACGAGCAGTACTTC
CASSDAGYTYEQYF
>TRBJ2-1|TRBD1|NA|TRBV10-2
TGCGCCAGCAGTACCGGGACAGGGGGCTACAATGAGCAGTTCTTC
CASSTGTGGYNEQFF
>TRBJ2-7|NA|NA|TRBV11-2
TGTGCCAGCAGCCCGCAGGGGTTCACTGGCTACGAGCAGTACTTC
CASSPQGFTGYEQYF
>TRBJ2-1|NA|NA|TRBV11-2
TGTGCCAGCAGCCTTTCTTCGGGGAGCTCCTACAATGAGCAGTTCTTC
CASSLSSGSSYNEQFF